The 31 T cell receptor beta chains below come from one sample, sequenced in a study of shared T cell receptors in the human thymus. Profiled with immunoSEQ multiplex PCR; TCRdb holds only in-frame clones, not every one. This table has 700,000 to 750,000 clones, 80% to 90% appearing once. These data were also reused for a study on human thymus T cells.

Sequencing was performed on thymocytes. The receptors come from a girl less than two years old with a congenital heart defect.

The V and J genes are TRBV6-7 and TRBJ2-4; 7 bases match TRBD1. TRBV6-7 is designated an ORF whose function remains uncertain. V lost 1 base to trimming and J lost 7 bases; unmatched junction nucleotides: 4. The CDR3 runs to 14 residues. The CDR3 is CASSYYRGQNIQYF. CDR3 nucleotide sequence: TGTGCCAGCAGTTACTACAGGGGACAGAACATTCAGTACTTC.

V gene TRBV4-3 combines with J gene TRBJ1-1; 8 bases match TRBD1. Trimming took 2 bases from V and 0 from J; bases not matched to a gene: 5. CDR1 is LGHNA, CDR2 YSLEER, per germline. CDR3 length: 16 amino acids. The CDR3 DNA follows: TGCGCCAGCAGCCAATTCCGGGGACAGGTGAACACTGAAGCTTTCTTT. The encoded protein is CASSQFRGQVNTEAFF.

This clone was seen only a few times. V and J are TRBV5-6 and TRBJ2-5; TRBD2 aligns across 9 bases. The V and J ends lost 0 bases and 1 base, in that order; junction bases with no gene match: 7. Germline V gene data show CDR1 as SGHDT and CDR2 as YYEEEE. This CDR3 comprises 17 residues. This CDR3 is CASSLGFKRGAQETQYF. The DNA of the CDR3 is TGTGCCAGCAGCTTGGGATTCAAGCGGGGGGCCCAAGAGACCCAGTACTTC.

The rearrangement joins TRBV10-3 to TRBJ2-3, with 8 bases lining up with TRBD1. Unmatched junction bases numbered 5, after V lost 8 bases and J lost 1 base. The CDR3 sequence is 14 residues long. Germline lookup yields CDR1 ENHRY and CDR2 SYGVKD. CDR3 sequence: CAIGYRGGTDTQYF. The CDR3 DNA is TGTGCCATCGGGTACAGGGGGGGCACAGATACGCAGTATTTT.

The chain has TRBV5-1 and TRBJ2-7, with a weak D call TRBD1 (6 bases). CDR1 is SGHRS, CDR2 YFSETQ, per germline. CDR3 length: 15 residues. Trimming took 4 bases from V and 3 from J, leaving 17 bases between them. The CDR3 nucleotides are TGCGCCAGCAGCCCGGTCCGGGACATGAACTACGAGCAGTACTTC. This translates into CASSPVRDMNYEQYF.

The V call is TRBV5-5, the J call TRBJ2-7; D uncertain. Germline-derived CDR1 and CDR2 are SGHKS and YYEKEE (reference sequence). The CDR3 extends over 11 amino acids. The ends were cut back, 4 bases at V and 3 bases at J, with 5 bases in the middle. CDR3 DNA sequence: TGTGCCAGCAGCGCAGTCTACGAGCAGTACTTC. Amino acids: CASSAVYEQYF. The full variable domain, completed using reference TRBV5-5 and TRBJ2-7, is DAGVTQSPTHLIKTRGQQVTLRCSPISGHKSVSWYQQVLGQGPQFIFQYYEKEERGRGNFPDRFSARQFPNYSSELNVNALLLGDSALYLCASSAVYEQYFGPGTRLTVT.

The chain joins TRBV28 to TRBJ2-4; D unresolved. This CDR3 contains 11 residues. Trimming cost V 4 bases and J 6 bases, with 4 bases left between them. Germline V gives CDR1 MDHEN, CDR2 SYDVKM. DNA of the CDR3: TGTGCCAGCAGTTCGGGAAACATTCAGTACTTC. As protein: CASSSGNIQYF.

The chain combines TRBV20-1 with TRBJ2-3; 7 positions match TRBD2. With V trimmed by 3 bases and J by 12 bases, 6 bases remained unmatched. The CDR3 is made up of 11 amino acids. Germline values: CDR1 DFQATT, CDR2 SNEGSKA (reference sequence). CDR3 sequence reads: CSASSLAEQYF. CDR3 sequence (DNA): TGCAGTGCTAGTAGCCTAGCGGAACAGTATTTT.

V is TRBV6-5 and J is TRBJ1-2; 10 bases agree with TRBD1. V lost 0 bases, J lost 3 bases, and 1 base stayed unmatched. Germline V gene data show CDR1 as MNHEY and CDR2 as SVGAGI. The CDR3 runs to 15 residues. The CDR3 DNA reads as TGTGCCAGCAGTTACTCGACAGGGGGCGACTATGGCTACACCTTC. Residues: CASSYSTGGDYGYTF.

J is TRBJ2-5 and V is TRBV9; 10 nucleotides match TRBD2. The J segment lost 5 bases and the V segment lost 0 bases, leaving 7 bases of the junction unmatched. Germline assignment: CDR1 SGDLS and CDR2 YYNGEE. The CDR3 length is 16 residues. The CDR3 loop reads CASSVVAGGTRETQYF. CDR3 DNA: TGTGCCAGCAGCGTAGTAGCGGGGGGCACTAGGGAGACCCAGTACTTC.

The chain is built from TRBV7-2 and TRBJ1-5, with D possibly being TRBD1 (6 bases). Trimming pared 5 bases from V and 4 bases from J, leaving 15 bases between. From germline, CDR1 is SGHTA and CDR2 FQGNSA. The CDR3 consists of 15 residues. CDR3 in amino acids: CASSPLGARNQPQHF. The CDR3 DNA is TGTGCCAGCAGCCCCCTGGGGGCGAGGAATCAGCCCCAGCATTTT. The full variable domain, in which reference TRBV7-2 and TRBJ1-5 provide the parts outside the CDR3, is GAGVSQSPSNKVTEKGKDVELRCDPISGHTALYWYRQSLGQGLEFLIYFQGNSAPDKSGLPSDRFSAERTGGSVSTLTIQRTQQEDSAVYLCASSPLGARNQPQHFGDGTRLSIL.

The chain links TRBV7-8 to TRBJ1-2; D is undetermined. CDR1 and CDR2 (germline): SGHVS, FQNEAQ. The CDR3 consists of 15 residues. V lost 0 bases to trimming and J lost 1 base, with 9 bases between them. The CDR3 loop is CASSLAWPFNYGYTF. The CDR3 DNA follows: TGTGCCAGCAGCTTAGCGTGGCCGTTTAACTATGGCTACACCTTC.

V gene TRBV2 combines with J gene TRBJ2-3, with TRBD2 identical over 12 bases. Losses at the gene ends were 8 bases for V and 7 bases for J; bases not matched to a gene: 4. The CDR3 runs 13 residues. The V gene's germline CDR1 is SNHLY and CDR2 FYNNEI. Here the CDR3 DNA reads TGTGCCAGCCGGACTAGCGGGGCCTATACGCAGTATTTT. Translating it yields CASRTSGAYTQYF. The variable domain in full, completed from reference TRBV2 and TRBJ2-3, reads EPEVTQTPSHQVTQMGQEVILRCVPISNHLYFYWYRQILGQKVEFLVSFYNNEISEKSEIFDDQFSVERPDGSNFTLKIRSTKLEDSAMYFCASRTSGAYTQYFGPGTRLTVL.

The chain carries TRBV6-5 and TRBJ1-5; D might be TRBD1 (5 bases). The CDR3 covers 14 residues. Per the germline V gene, CDR1 is MNHEY and CDR2 is SVGAGI. V lost 2 bases and J 7 bases, leaving 12 bases between the germline ends. CDR3 sequence reads: CASSYRDSRQPQHF. CDR3 sequence (DNA): TGTGCCAGCAGTTACCGCGACAGCAGGCAGCCCCAGCATTTT.

The chain couples TRBV5-6 to TRBJ1-1; D is ambiguous. This CDR3 comprises 12 residues. V lost 1 base, J lost 6 bases, and 7 bases lay in between. Germline loops: CDR1 SGHDT, CDR2 YYEEEE. CDR3 bases: TGTGCCAGCAGCTTGAGCGCCGCTGAAGCTTTCTTT. Residues: CASSLSAAEAFF.

As regards this clone: One junction end disagrees with the germline gene, perhaps due to a read error. V is TRBV6-5 and J is TRBJ1-5, with 8 bases identical to TRBD1. The CDR3 length is 15 residues. CDR1 and CDR2 from the germline V gene are MNHEY and SVGAGI. This CDR3 reads CAGSRRTGPSQPQHF. The CDR3 DNA reads as TGTGCCGGCAGTAGAAGGACAGGGCCAAGCCAGCCCCAGCATTTT.

The rearrangement joins TRBV29-1 to TRBJ2-3; D might be TRBD1 (5 bases). This CDR3 comprises 13 residues. Germline values: CDR1 SQVTM, CDR2 ANQGSEA. V was pared by 2 bases and J by 5 bases, with 11 bases between. The CDR3: CSVEHGAQDTQYF. For the CDR3, the DNA is TGCAGCGTTGAACATGGGGCCCAAGATACGCAGTATTTT.

This clone was seen just once. J is TRBJ1-1 and V is TRBV27; 7 bases match TRBD1. Trimming removed 4 bases from V and 1 base from J; junction bases left unmatched: 3. This CDR3 has 14 residues. Germline loops: CDR1 MNHEY, CDR2 SMNVEV (reference sequence). The CDR3 bases are TGTGCCAGCAGTTATACAGGGGAGAACACTGAAGCTTTCTTT. Translated: CASSYTGENTEAFF.

The chain uses TRBV5-1 and TRBJ1-2; no firm D call. In germline, CDR1 is SGHRS, CDR2 YFSETQ. Trimming shortened V by 1 base and J by 1 base, and 5 bases separated the two germline ends. The CDR3 is made up of 13 amino acids. The CDR3 spells CASSLQNNYGYTF. CDR3 nucleotides: TGCGCCAGCAGCTTGCAGAATAACTATGGCTACACCTTC. The complete variable domain, with remaining parts taken from reference TRBV5-1 and TRBJ1-2, reads KAGVTQTPRYLIKTRGQQVTLSCSPISGHRSVSWYQQTPGQGLQFLFEYFSETQRNKGNFPGRFSGRQFSNSRSEMNVSTLELGDSALYLCASSLQNNYGYTFGSGTRLTVV.

V gene TRBV5-1 combines with J gene TRBJ1-1; 8 positions agree with TRBD1. CDR1 SGHRS and CDR2 YFSETQ come from the germline V gene. V was pared by 5 bases and J by 2 bases, with 8 bases of the junction left unmatched. CDR3 size: 15 residues. CDR3: CASSVGDRGNTEAFF. The CDR3 region has the DNA TGCGCCAGCAGTGTTGGAGACAGGGGAAACACTGAAGCTTTCTTT.

The chain recombines TRBV7-8 with TRBJ1-2; D unclear. From germline, CDR1 is SGHVS and CDR2 FQNEAQ. Trimming took off 1 base at V and 1 base at J, with 4 bases between the two ends. This CDR3 is built from 13 residues. CDR3: CASSLDNNYGYTF. The CDR3 nucleotides read TGTGCCAGCAGCTTAGACAATAACTATGGCTACACCTTC.

The J gene is TRBJ1-6, the V gene TRBV27; D not resolved. V was cut by 6 bases and J by 6 bases, with 9 bases left in between. Germline V gene lookup returns CDR1 MNHEY and CDR2 SMNVEV (reference sequence). The length of the CDR3 is 13 residues. CDR3 nucleotides: TGTGCCAGCAGGCGCCCCCCTAATTCACCCCTCCACTTT. It encodes CASRRPPNSPLHF.

A single count supports this clone. The chain links TRBV10-3 to TRBJ1-1; TRBD1 agrees at 7 bases. The CDR3 runs to 17 residues. With 2 bases clipped from V and 1 base from J, the junction kept 10 bases outside the gene matches. CDR1 and CDR2 (germline): ENHRY, SYGVKD. In DNA, the CDR3 is TGTGCCATCAGTGAGCAGCCAGAGGGACAGTCGAACACTGAAGCTTTCTTT. This codes for CAISEQPEGQSNTEAFF.

The rearrangement links TRBV28 to TRBJ1-2; D is unclear. The V gene lost 6 bases and the J gene lost 11 bases, with 13 bases spanning the gap. This CDR3 spans 11 amino acids. CDR1 and CDR2 (germline): MDHEN, SYDVKM. CDR3 DNA sequence: TGTGCCAGCAGCTCGCTTGGGCCTTACACCTTC. Its translation is CASSSLGPYTF.

The chain has TRBV5-8 and TRBJ1-1; the D is unclear. In germline, CDR1 is SGHTS, CDR2 YDEGEE. The CDR3 has 13 amino acids. The V end lost 3 bases, the J end lost 1 base, and 7 bases lay between the germline ends. The CDR3 DNA reads as TGTGCCAGCAGCTCACACCCGAACACTGAAGCTTTCTTT. Translation: CASSSHPNTEAFF.

The J gene is TRBJ1-2, the V gene TRBV14; 10 nucleotides agree with TRBD1. From germline, CDR1 is SGHDN and CDR2 FVKESK. There are 17 residues in the CDR3. After removal of 4 bases from V and 2 bases from J, the junction contained 10 bases not matched to a gene. CDR3 DNA sequence: TGTGCCAGCAGCCTTAGGATACCGGGACAGGGGAACTATGGCTACACCTTC. This encodes CASSLRIPGQGNYGYTF.

CDR3 amino acids: CASSLEYKRGDLTPSYEQYF. Written as DNA, the CDR3 is TGTGCCAGCAGCTTGGAGTACAAGCGGGGGGACTTAACCCCCTCCTACGAGCAGTACTTC. The chain links TRBV5-4 to TRBJ2-7; 9 bases are shared with TRBD2. This CDR3 contains 20 residues. The junction had 16 bases not matched to a gene; V was cut back by 0 bases and J by 0 bases. CDR1 is SGHNT and CDR2 is YYREEE in the germline V gene (reference sequence).

This rearrangement joins TRBV5-1 to TRBJ2-1; a weak D match, TRBD1 (5 bases). CDR1 is SGHRS and CDR2 is YFSETQ in the germline V gene. The CDR3 has 15 residues. V was clipped by 0 bases and J by 5 bases, with 12 bases between them. CDR3 sequence (DNA): TGCGCCAGCAGCTTGGAAAGGGGTTGGGACAATGAGCAGTTCTTC. As protein: CASSLERGWDNEQFF.

In this sample, this clone turned up a few times. The V and J genes are TRBV11-2 and TRBJ1-4; D is ambiguous. CDR1 is SGHAT, CDR2 FQNNGV, per germline. The CDR3 spans 12 residues. V lost 5 bases, J lost 7 bases, and 8 bases lay in between. The CDR3 nucleotides are TGTGCCAGCAGCCCGACACGTGAAAAACTGTTTTTT. Translated, it gives CASSPTREKLFF.

The chain links TRBV6-5 to TRBJ1-2; maybe TRBD1 (6 bases). The CDR3 length is 12 residues. The germline gives CDR1 MNHEY, CDR2 SVGAGI. The V end was cut by 7 bases, the J end by 4 bases, with 10 bases between. The chain's CDR3 is CASKGQIYGYTF. The CDR3 DNA is TGTGCCAGCAAGGGACAAATCTATGGCTACACCTTC.

This chain uses TRBV10-3 with TRBJ1-3; D ambiguous. Germline assignment: CDR1 ENHRY and CDR2 SYGVKD. The CDR3 spans 16 residues. V dropped 3 bases and J dropped 8 bases, with 20 bases sitting between them. CDR3 sequence (DNA): TGTGCCATCAGTGACCTCTTACACAACTGCGGGGACACCATATATTTT. Its translation: CAISDLLHNCGDTIYF.